This T cell receptor (beta chain) was documented in a study of T cell changes during pregnancy in multiple sclerosis (dated by TCRdb to about 2019). The study in broad terms: Changes in the T cell repertoire over the course of pregnancy were examined in this study in women with multiple sclerosis.

Libraries were made using the immunoSEQ multiplex PCR assay. In its TCRdb copy, this immuneACCESS table keeps in-frame sequences only and misses some clones. Where compared with another copy, unresolved V genes explain less than half of these, and the others have no known cause. The table for this sample lists about 46,000 clones; around 93% of them were counted only once. Jointly, the top ten make up 2.5% to 3% of the sample. Unmatched junction bases come to 3, with V trimmed by 2 bases and J by 7 bases. Looking up the germline V gene (reference sequence) yields CDR1 PRHDT and CDR2 FYEKMQ. From cysteine to phenylalanine, the CDR3 is 13 amino acids long. The read is trimmed to its CDR3 DNA, 39 bases read in frame from base 1. Details on this clone: Its recognized antigen is unknown. Base qualities are not recorded, but no much larger clone differs from it by a single base.

This sequence originates from a female donor with multiple sclerosis, enrolled in a pregnancy study. Sample: CD8+ T cells from peripheral blood mononuclear cells, taken in the second trimester of pregnancy. Recombination connected TRBV13 to TRBJ2-3, with 7 junctional bases fitting TRBD1. The CDR3 amino acid sequence is: CASSLSGGHTQYF. The DNA sequence follows: TGTGCCAGCAGCTTATCAGGGGGTCATACGCAGTATTTT.